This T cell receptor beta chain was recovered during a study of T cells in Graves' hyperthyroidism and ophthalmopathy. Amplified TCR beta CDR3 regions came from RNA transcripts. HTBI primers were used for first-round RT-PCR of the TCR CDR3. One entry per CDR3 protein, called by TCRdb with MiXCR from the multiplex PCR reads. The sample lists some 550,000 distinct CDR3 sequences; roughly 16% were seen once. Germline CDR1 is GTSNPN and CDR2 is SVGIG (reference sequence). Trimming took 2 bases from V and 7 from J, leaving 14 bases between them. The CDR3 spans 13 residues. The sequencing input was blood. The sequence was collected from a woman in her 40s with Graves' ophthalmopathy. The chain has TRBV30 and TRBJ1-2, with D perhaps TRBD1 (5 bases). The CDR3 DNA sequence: TGTGCCTGGAGTCTGACAGTGGGGTTTGGCTACACCTTC. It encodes CAWSLTVGFGYTF. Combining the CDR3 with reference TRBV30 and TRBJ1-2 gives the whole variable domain SQTIHQWPATLVQPVGSPLSLECTVEGTSNPNLYWYRQAAGRGLQLLFYSVGIGQISSEVPQNLSASRPQDRQFILSSKKLLLSDSGFYLCAWSLTVGFGYTFGSGTRLTVV.